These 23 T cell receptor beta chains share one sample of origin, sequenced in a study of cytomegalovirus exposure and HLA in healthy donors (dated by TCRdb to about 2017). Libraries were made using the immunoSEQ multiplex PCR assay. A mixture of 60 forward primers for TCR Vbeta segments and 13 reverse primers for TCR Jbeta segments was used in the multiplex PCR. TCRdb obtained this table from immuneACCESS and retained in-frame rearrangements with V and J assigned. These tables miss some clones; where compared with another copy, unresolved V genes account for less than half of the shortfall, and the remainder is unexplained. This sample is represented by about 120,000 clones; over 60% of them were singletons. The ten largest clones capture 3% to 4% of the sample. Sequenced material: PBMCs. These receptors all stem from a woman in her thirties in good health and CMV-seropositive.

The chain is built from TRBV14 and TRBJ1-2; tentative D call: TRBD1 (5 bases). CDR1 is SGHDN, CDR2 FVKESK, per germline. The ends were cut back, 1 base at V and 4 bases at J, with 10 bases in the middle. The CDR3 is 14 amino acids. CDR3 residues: CASSQVRQPYGYTF. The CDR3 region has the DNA TGTGCCAGCAGCCAAGTCAGACAGCCCTATGGCTACACCTTC. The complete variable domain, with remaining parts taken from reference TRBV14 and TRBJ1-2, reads EAGVTQFPSHSVIEKGQTVTLRCDPISGHDNLYWYRRVMGKEIKFLLHFVKESKQDESGMPNNRFLAERTGGTYSTLKVQPAELEDSGVYFCASSQVRQPYGYTFGSGTRLTVV.

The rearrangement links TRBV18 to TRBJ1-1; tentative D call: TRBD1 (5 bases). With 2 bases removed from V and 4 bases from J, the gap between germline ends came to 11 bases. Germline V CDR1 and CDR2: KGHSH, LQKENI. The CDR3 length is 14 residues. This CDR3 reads CASSPVMGGTEAFF. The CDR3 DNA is TGTGCCAGCTCACCAGTCATGGGGGGCACTGAAGCTTTCTTT.

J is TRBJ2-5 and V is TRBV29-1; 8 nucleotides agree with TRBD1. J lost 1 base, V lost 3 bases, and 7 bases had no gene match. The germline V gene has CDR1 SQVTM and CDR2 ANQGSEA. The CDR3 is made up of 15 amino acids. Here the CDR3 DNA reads TGCAGCGTTGAGCCACAGGGGGTGCCCCAAGAGACCCAGTACTTC. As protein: CSVEPQGVPQETQYF. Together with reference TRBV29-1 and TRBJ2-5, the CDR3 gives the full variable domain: SAVISQKPSRDICQRGTSLTIQCQVDSQVTMMFWYRQQPGQSLTLIATANQGSEATYESGFVIDKFPISRPNLTFSTLTVSNMSPEDSSIYLCSVEPQGVPQETQYFGPGTRLLVL.

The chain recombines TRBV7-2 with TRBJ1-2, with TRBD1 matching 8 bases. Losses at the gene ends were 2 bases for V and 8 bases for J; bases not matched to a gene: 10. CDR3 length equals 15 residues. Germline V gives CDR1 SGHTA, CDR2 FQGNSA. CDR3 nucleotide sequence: TGTGCCAGCAGCTTAATGGTGCAGGGGGCGGGCGGCTACACCTTC. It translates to CASSLMVQGAGGYTF. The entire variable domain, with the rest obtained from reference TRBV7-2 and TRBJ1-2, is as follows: GAGVSQSPSNKVTEKGKDVELRCDPISGHTALYWYRQSLGQGLEFLIYFQGNSAPDKSGLPSDRFSAERTGGSVSTLTIQRTQQEDSAVYLCASSLMVQGAGGYTFGSGTRLTVV.

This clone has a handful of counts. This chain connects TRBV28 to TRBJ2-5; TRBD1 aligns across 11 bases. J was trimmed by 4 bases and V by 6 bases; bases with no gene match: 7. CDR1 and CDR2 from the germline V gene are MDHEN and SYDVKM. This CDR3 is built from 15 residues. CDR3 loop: CASSLGTGGGETQYF. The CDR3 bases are TGTGCCAGCAGCCTCGGGACAGGGGGGGGAGAGACCCAGTACTTC.

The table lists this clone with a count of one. The CDR3 coding sequence is TGTGCCAGCAGCTCGACAGGGGGTGATGAGGAGACCCAGTACTTC. As protein: CASSSTGGDEETQYF. The chain has TRBV7-9 and TRBJ2-5; 9 bases map to TRBD1. Germline V lookup: CDR1 SEHNR, CDR2 FQNEAQ (reference sequence). The CDR3 has 15 amino acids. V trimming: 4 bases; J trimming: 5 bases; junction bases outside the gene matches: 8.

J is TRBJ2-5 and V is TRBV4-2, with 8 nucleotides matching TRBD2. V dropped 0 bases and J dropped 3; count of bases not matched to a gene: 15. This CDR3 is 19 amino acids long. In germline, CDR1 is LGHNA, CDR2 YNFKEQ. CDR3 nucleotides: TGTGCCAGCAGCCAAGATCTGAGCTATCGGTTTAGCGGGAAAGAGACCCAGTACTTC. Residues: CASSQDLSYRFSGKETQYF.

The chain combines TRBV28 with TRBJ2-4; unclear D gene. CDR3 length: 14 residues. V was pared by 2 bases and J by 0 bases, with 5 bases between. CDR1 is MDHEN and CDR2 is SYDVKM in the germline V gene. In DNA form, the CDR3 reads TGTGCCAGCAGTTTACCACTAGCCAAAAACATTCAGTACTTC. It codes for CASSLPLAKNIQYF.

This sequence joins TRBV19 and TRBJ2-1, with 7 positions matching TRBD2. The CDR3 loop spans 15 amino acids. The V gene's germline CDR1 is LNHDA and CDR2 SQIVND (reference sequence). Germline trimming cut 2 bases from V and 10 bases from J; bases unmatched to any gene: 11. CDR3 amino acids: CASSILSGDAREQFF. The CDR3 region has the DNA TGTGCCAGTAGTATACTGAGCGGGGACGCGAGGGAGCAGTTCTTC.

In DNA form, the CDR3 reads TGTGCCAGCATGCTCCCGGGCTACGAGCAGTACTTC. Protein sequence: CASMLPGYEQYF. The chain couples TRBV28 to TRBJ2-7, with no clear D. The CDR3 is made up of 12 amino acids. Trimming stripped 7 bases from V and 3 bases from J, with 10 bases between. The germline V gene encodes CDR1 MDHEN and CDR2 SYDVKM. Full variable domain (rest looked up from reference TRBV28 and TRBJ2-7): DVKVTQSSRYLVKRTGEKVFLECVQDMDHENMFWYRQDPGLGLRLIYFSYDVKMKEKGDIPEGYSVSREKKERFSLILESASTNQTSMYLCASMLPGYEQYFGPGTRLTVT.

CDR3 nucleotides: TGTGCCAGCAGCCCCCGTGGCCAGCGGTCCGGGGCCAACGTCCTGACTTTC. Its protein is CASSPRGQRSGANVLTF. The gene calls are TRBV5-6 and TRBJ2-6; perhaps TRBD2 as D (5 bases). The CDR3 sequence is 17 residues long. The V gene's germline CDR1 is SGHDT and CDR2 YYEEEE. Trimming left V 4 bases short and J 4 bases short, with 18 bases between.

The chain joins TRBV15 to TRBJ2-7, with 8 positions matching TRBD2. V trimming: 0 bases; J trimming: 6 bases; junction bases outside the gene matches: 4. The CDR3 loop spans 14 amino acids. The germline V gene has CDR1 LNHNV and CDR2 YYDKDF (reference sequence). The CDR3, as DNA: TGTGCCACCAGCAGAGATCCCGGGGGGGGCGAGCAGTACTTC. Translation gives CATSRDPGGGEQYF.

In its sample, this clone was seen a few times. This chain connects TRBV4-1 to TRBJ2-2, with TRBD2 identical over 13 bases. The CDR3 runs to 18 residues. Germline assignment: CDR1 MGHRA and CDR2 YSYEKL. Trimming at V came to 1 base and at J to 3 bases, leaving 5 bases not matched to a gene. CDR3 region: CASSQATSGGLDTGELFF. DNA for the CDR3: TGCGCCAGCAGCCAAGCGACTAGCGGGGGGCTAGACACCGGGGAGCTGTTTTTT.

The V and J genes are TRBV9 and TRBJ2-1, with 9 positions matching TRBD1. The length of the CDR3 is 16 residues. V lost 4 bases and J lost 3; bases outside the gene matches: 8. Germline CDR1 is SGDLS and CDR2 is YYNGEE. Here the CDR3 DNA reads TGTGCCAGCAGCCCCCCGGGACAGGGACTCTACAATGAGCAGTTCTTC. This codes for CASSPPGQGLYNEQFF.

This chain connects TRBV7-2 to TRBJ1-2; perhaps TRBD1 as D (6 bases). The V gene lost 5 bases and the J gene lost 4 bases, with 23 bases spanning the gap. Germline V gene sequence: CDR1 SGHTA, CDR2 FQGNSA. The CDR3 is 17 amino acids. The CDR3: CASSRPIGAGDFYGYTF. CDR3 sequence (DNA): TGTGCCAGCAGCCGTCCGATTGGGGCAGGGGATTTCTATGGCTACACCTTC. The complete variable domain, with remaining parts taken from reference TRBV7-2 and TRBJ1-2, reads GAGVSQSPSNKVTEKGKDVELRCDPISGHTALYWYRQSLGQGLEFLIYFQGNSAPDKSGLPSDRFSAERTGGSVSTLTIQRTQQEDSAVYLCASSRPIGAGDFYGYTFGSGTRLTVV.

The CDR3 coding sequence is TGTGCCAGCAGCTTCACGCTAGATGTAACCTACGAGCAGTACTTC. Protein: CASSFTLDVTYEQYF. The chain links TRBV7-2 to TRBJ2-7; no clear D gene. The germline V gene encodes CDR1 SGHTA and CDR2 FQGNSA. Trimming left V 3 bases short and J 2 bases short, with 14 bases between. There are 15 residues in the CDR3.

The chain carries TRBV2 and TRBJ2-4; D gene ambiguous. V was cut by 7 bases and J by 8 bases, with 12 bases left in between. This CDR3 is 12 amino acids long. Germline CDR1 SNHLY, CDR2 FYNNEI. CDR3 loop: CASTMNPDIQYF. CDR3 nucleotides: TGTGCCAGCACGATGAATCCAGACATTCAGTACTTC. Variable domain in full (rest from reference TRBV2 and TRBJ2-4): EPEVTQTPSHQVTQMGQEVILRCVPISNHLYFYWYRQILGQKVEFLVSFYNNEISEKSEIFDDQFSVERPDGSNFTLKIRSTKLEDSAMYFCASTMNPDIQYFGAGTRLSVL.

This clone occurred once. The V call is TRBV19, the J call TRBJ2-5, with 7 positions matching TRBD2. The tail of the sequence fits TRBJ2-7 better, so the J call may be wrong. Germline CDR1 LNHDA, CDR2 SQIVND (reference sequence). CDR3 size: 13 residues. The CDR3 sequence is CASSSKRDYEQYF. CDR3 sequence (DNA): TGTGCCAGTAGTTCCAAGCGGGACTACGAGCAGTACTTC.

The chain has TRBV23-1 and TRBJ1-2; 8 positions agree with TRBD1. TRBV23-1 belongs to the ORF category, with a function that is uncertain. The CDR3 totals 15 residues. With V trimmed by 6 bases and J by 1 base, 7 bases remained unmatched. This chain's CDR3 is CASSAQGGFNYGYTF. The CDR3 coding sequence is TGCGCCAGCAGCGCACAGGGGGGATTTAACTATGGCTACACCTTC.

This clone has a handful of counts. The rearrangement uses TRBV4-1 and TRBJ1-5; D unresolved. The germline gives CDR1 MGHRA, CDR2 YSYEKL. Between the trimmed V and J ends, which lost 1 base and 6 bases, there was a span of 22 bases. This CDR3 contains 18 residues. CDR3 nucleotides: TGCGCCAGCAGCCAAGGTGGGCCCGGGATCCTGGGGTCTCAGCCCCAGCATTTT. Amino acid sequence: CASSQGGPGILGSQPQHF.

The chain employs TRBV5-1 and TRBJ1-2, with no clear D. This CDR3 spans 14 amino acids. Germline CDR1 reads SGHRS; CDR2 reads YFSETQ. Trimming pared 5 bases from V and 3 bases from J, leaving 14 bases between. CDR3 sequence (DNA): TGCGCCAGCAGTCCTACTGAGGGCTACTATGGCTACACCTTC. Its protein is CASSPTEGYYGYTF.

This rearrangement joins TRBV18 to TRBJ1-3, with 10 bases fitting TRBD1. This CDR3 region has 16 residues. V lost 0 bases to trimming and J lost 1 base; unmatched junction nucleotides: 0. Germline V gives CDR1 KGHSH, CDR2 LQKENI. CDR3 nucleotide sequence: TGTGCCAGCTCACCACCGGGACAGGGGTCTGGAAACACCATATATTTT. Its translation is CASSPPGQGSGNTIYF.

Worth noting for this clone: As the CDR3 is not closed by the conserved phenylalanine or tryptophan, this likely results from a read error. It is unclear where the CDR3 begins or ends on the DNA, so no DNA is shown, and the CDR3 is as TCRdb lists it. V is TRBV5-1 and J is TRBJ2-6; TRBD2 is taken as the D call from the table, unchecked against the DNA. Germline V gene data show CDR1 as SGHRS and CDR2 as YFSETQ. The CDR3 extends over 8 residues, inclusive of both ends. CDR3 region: CASSLAGG.